This T cell receptor (beta chain) was captured in a study of blood T cells in healthy people across ages. Germline trimming cut 3 bases from V and 7 bases from J; bases unmatched to any gene: 8. This CDR3 has 13 residues. The germline V gene encodes CDR1 DFQATT and CDR2 SNEGSKA (reference sequence). The use of a sample-barcoded 5' primer and a J-beta primer mix characterized a second PCR of roughly 7 to 12 cycles. TCRdb processed the 5' RACE reads anew with MiXCR; each CDR3 protein has one entry. The sample records 1.5 million to 2 million distinct CDR3 sequences, approximately 30% being singletons. Study-wide results and caveats: Higher naive T cell percentage went strongly together with higher TCR beta diversity.

About this clonotype: The antigen remains unidentified. A single base separates this from a much larger clone, so it may be a read error.

This TCR came from a woman aged 25 to 39 in good health. Source material: blood. The gene calls are TRBV20-1 and TRBJ2-7; TRBD2 matches 8 bases. CDR3 DNA sequence: TGCAGTGCTAGTAGTCCGGGAGGGTTAGAGCAGTACTTC. Its protein product is CSASSPGGLEQYF.